These 13 T cell receptor beta chains originate from one sample sequenced in a study of blood T cells in healthy people across ages. A J-beta primer mix and a sample-barcoded 5' primer were used in a second PCR of roughly 6 to 12 cycles. One entry per CDR3 protein results from TCRdb running MiXCR on the 5' RACE reads. This table has about 1.4 million distinct CDR3 sequences, approximately 63% appearing once. The sequencing input was blood. The receptors were gathered from a young man in good health.

CDR3 sequence (DNA): TGTGCCAGCAGTGATGAGGACAGGGTGTTCGAGCAGTACTTC. Encoded protein: CASSDEDRVFEQYF. V and J are TRBV2 and TRBJ2-5, with TRBD1 matching over 8 bases. The J call is uncertain, as TRBJ2-7 better fits the DNA end. This CDR3 spans 14 amino acids. Germline V gene lookup returns CDR1 SNHLY and CDR2 FYNNEI.

V is TRBV7-9 and J is TRBJ2-1; 11 bases line up with TRBD2. V was pared by 5 bases and J by 2 bases, with 5 bases of the junction left unmatched. The CDR3 totals 16 residues. Per germline, CDR1 SEHNR and CDR2 FQNEAQ (reference sequence). CDR3 residues: CASSPTSGRAYNEQFF. In nucleotides, the CDR3 is TGTGCCAGCAGCCCCACTAGCGGGAGAGCCTACAATGAGCAGTTCTTC.

CDR3 residues: CASRPGTVNEKLFF. CDR3 bases: TGTGCCAGCAGACCTGGGACAGTTAATGAAAAACTGTTTTTT. The J gene is TRBJ1-4, the V gene TRBV12-3 or TRBV12-4; 7 nucleotides match TRBD1. V shed 6 bases, J shed 4 bases, and the junction held 5 bases outside the gene matches. The CDR3 covers 14 residues.

J is TRBJ2-5 and V is TRBV10-3; 7 bases map to TRBD1. This CDR3 contains 13 residues. From germline, CDR1 is ENHRY and CDR2 SYGVKD. V was pared by 2 bases and J by 11 bases, with 8 bases of the junction left unmatched. The CDR3 here is CAISEPDRSEQYF. CDR3 in DNA: TGTGCCATCAGTGAGCCGGACAGGTCTGAGCAGTACTTC.

V and J are TRBV4-3 and TRBJ2-7; 8 bases agree with TRBD1. The CDR3 consists of 16 residues. After removal of 0 bases from V and 3 bases from J, the junction contained 7 bases not matched to a gene. Germline V gene data show CDR1 as LGHNA and CDR2 as YSLEER. The CDR3: CASSQETRTGLYEQYF. CDR3 coding DNA: TGCGCCAGCAGCCAAGAAACACGGACAGGGCTCTACGAGCAGTACTTC.

V usage is TRBV6-1 and J usage is TRBJ2-7; TRBD2 matches 7 bases. J lost 1 base, V lost 1 base, and 7 bases had no gene match. This CDR3 region has 16 residues. Germline lookup yields CDR1 MNHNS and CDR2 SASEGT. The CDR3 spells CASSEGFGEGSYEQYF. The DNA of the CDR3 is TGTGCCAGCAGTGAAGGTTTTGGGGAGGGGTCCTACGAGCAGTACTTC.

This CDR3 is CATSREAQGMNTEAFF. The CDR3 region has the DNA TGTGCCACCAGCAGAGAGGCACAGGGGATGAACACTGAAGCTTTCTTT. The rearrangement links TRBV15 to TRBJ1-1; 7 bases agree with TRBD1. The CDR3 covers 16 residues. Germline-derived CDR1 and CDR2 are LNHNV and YYDKDF (reference sequence). Trimming cost V 0 bases and J 0 bases; bases outside gene matches: 4.

This clonotype was picked up many times. The CDR3 spells CSARDKPAGAGELFF. CDR3 DNA: TGCAGTGCTAGAGATAAGCCAGCGGGGGCCGGGGAGCTGTTTTTT. J is TRBJ2-2 and V is TRBV20-1; TRBD2 matches 8 bases. Germline loops: CDR1 DFQATT, CDR2 SNEGSKA (reference sequence). V was clipped by 0 bases and J by 6 bases; unmatched bases: 6. This CDR3 has 15 amino acids.

This clonotype was counted only a few times. The rearrangement uses TRBV9 and TRBJ2-7, with D unclear. Trimming removed 2 bases at V and 6 bases at J, with 15 bases between. The CDR3 is 14 residues long. Germline CDR1 and CDR2: SGDLS and YYNGEE. The CDR3 nucleotides are TGTGCCAGCAGCGTCCTCCCAGCTACCCGCGAGCAGTACTTC. Protein product: CASSVLPATREQYF.

The table lists this clonotype with a few counts. The chain is built from TRBV10-2 and TRBJ2-7, with TRBD2 matching 7 bases. The CDR3 totals 13 residues. The J segment lost 0 bases and the V segment lost 7 bases, leaving 3 bases of the junction unmatched. Germline CDR1 and CDR2: WSHSY and SAAADI. The CDR3 sequence is CASITGGSYEQYF. CDR3 nucleotides: TGCGCCAGCATAACGGGGGGCTCCTACGAGCAGTACTTC.

Here the CDR3 reads CASRFRTGSGEQYF. CDR3 DNA: TGTGCCAGCAGGTTCCGGACAGGTTCTGGTGAGCAGTACTTC. V gene TRBV28 combines with J gene TRBJ2-7; 7 bases are a match to TRBD1. Per germline, CDR1 MDHEN and CDR2 SYDVKM. The ends lost 6 bases at V and 7 bases at J; junction bases unmatched: 12. The CDR3 loop spans 14 amino acids.

The chain couples TRBV4-2 to TRBJ1-4, with D possibly TRBD1 on 6 matching bases. V shed 2 bases and J shed 5 bases, with 12 bases lying between them. Germline CDR1 is LGHNA and CDR2 is YNFKEQ. This CDR3 comprises 15 residues. Here the CDR3 reads CASSQPTGENEKLFF. CDR3 nucleotide sequence: TGTGCCAGCAGCCAACCGACAGGAGAAAATGAAAAACTGTTTTTT.

The chain links TRBV5-1 to TRBJ2-4, with D tentatively TRBD1 (6 bases). The germline V and J ends were trimmed by 4 bases and 3 bases, with 14 bases remaining between them. Germline assignment: CDR1 SGHRS and CDR2 YFSETQ. This CDR3 is built from 15 residues. The CDR3 loop is CASSDSQGVKNIQYF. CDR3 nucleotides: TGCGCCAGCAGCGATTCACAGGGAGTCAAAAACATTCAGTACTTC. The complete variable domain, with remaining parts taken from reference TRBV5-1 and TRBJ2-4, reads KAGVTQTPRYLIKTRGQQVTLSCSPISGHRSVSWYQQTPGQGLQFLFEYFSETQRNKGNFPGRFSGRQFSNSRSEMNVSTLELGDSALYLCASSDSQGVKNIQYFGAGTRLSVL.